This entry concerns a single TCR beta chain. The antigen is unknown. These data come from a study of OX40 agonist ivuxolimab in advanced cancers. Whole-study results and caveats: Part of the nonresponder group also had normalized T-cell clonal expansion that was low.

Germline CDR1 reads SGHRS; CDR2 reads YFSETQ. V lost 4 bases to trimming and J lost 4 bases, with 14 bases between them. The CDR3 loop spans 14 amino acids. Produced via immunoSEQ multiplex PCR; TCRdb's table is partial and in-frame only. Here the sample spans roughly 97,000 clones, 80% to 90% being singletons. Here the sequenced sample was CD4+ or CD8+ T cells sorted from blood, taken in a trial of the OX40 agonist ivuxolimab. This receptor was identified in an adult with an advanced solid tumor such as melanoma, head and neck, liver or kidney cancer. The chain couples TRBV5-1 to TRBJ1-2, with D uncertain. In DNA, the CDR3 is TGCGCCAGCAGCCCCCATGCAGTGGGCTATGGCTACACCTTC. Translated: CASSPHAVGYGYTF. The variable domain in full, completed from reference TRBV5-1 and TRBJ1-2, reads KAGVTQTPRYLIKTRGQQVTLSCSPISGHRSVSWYQQTPGQGLQFLFEYFSETQRNKGNFPGRFSGRQFSNSRSEMNVSTLELGDSALYLCASSPHAVGYGYTFGSGTRLTVV.